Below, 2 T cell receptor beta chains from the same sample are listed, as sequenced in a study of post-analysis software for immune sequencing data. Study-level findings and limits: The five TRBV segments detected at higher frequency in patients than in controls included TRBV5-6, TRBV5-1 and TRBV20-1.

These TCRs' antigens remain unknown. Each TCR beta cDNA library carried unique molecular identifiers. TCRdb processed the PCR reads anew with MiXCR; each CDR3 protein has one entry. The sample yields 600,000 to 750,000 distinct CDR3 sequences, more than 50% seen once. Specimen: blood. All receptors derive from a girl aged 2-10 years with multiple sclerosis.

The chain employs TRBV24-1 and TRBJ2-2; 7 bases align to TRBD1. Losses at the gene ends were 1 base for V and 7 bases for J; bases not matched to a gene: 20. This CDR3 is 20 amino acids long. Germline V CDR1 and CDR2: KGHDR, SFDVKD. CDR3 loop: CATSDFFSSYGQVSGGELFF. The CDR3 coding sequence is TGTGCCACCAGTGATTTTTTCTCTTCCTATGGACAGGTTTCTGGCGGGGAGCTGTTTTTT.

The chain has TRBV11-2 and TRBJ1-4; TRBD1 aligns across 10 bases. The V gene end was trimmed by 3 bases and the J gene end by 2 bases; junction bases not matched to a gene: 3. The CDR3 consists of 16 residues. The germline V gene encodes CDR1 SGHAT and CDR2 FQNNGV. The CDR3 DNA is TGTGCCAGCAGCTTCGACAGGGGGCGCACTAATGAAAAACTGTTTTTT. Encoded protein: CASSFDRGRTNEKLFF.